This TCR beta chain was captured in a study of CD8 T cells in Susac syndrome. An input of about 0.5 to 1 ug of RNA was subjected to reverse transcription using random hexamers. TCRdb redid the calling of the immunoSEQ multiplex PCR reads with MiXCR, one entry per CDR3 protein. In the table there are hundreds of thousands of distinct CDR3 sequences, about 82% of which are singletons. The source of this sequence is a human donor with multiple sclerosis. Specimen: CD8+ T cells from PBMCs.

The CDR3 loop reads CASSQRPGQGNTEAFF. The CDR3, as DNA: TGCGCCAGCAGCCAGAGACCGGGACAGGGGAACACTGAAGCTTTCTTT. The chain employs TRBV4-1 and TRBJ1-1; TRBD1 aligns across 9 bases. The CDR3 has 16 residues. Germline loops: CDR1 MGHRA, CDR2 YSYEKL. With 3 bases clipped from V and 1 base from J, the junction kept 6 bases outside the gene matches.